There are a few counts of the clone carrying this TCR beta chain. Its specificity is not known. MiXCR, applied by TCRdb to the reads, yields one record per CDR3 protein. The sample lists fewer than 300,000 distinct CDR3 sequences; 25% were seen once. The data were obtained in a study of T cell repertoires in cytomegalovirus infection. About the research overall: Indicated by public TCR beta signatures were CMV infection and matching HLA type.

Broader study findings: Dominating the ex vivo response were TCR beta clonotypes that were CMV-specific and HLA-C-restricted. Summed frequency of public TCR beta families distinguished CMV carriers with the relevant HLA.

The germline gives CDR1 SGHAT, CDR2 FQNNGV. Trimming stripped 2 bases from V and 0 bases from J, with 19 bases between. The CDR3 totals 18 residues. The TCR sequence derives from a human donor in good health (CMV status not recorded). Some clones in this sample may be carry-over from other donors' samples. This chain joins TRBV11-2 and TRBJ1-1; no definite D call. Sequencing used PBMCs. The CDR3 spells CASSLPDFLRFVNTEAFF. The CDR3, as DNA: TGTGCCAGCAGCTTACCGGACTTCCTTAGATTTGTGAACACTGAAGCTTTCTTT.